These T cell receptor beta chains were read from a single sample in a study of technical replicates of blood from several donors. Clones were sequenced by immunoSEQ multiplex PCR, and TCRdb holds only the in-frame ones, with some missing. The repertoire includes approximately 94,000 clones, less than 96% of them detected once, and around 0.4% sits in the top ten. The sequenced material came from T cells isolated from PBMCs. The receptor source for this set is a human donor in good health. Both conserved end residues are part of each CDR3. The D gene is left open where the match is weak. Expanded clones are given a class, and other clones once, few, many or no size at all.

CDR3 protein	CDR3 DNA	clone size	V gene	D gene	J gene
CASSVGRGNTEAFF	TGTGCCAGCAGCGTAGGCAGGGGAAACACTGAAGCTTTCTTT	few	TRBV9	NA	TRBJ1-1
CASSFSSGPNGETQYF	TGTGCCAGCAGTTTTTCAAGCGGGCCAAATGGGGAGACCCAGTACTTC	NA	TRBV27	NA	TRBJ2-5
CASSTTPGLAGYNEQFF	TGTGCCAGTAGTACAACCCCGGGACTAGCGGGATACAATGAGCAGTTCTTC	NA	TRBV19	TRBD2	TRBJ2-1
CASSLFPSWTDTQYF	TGCGCCAGCAGCTTGTTTCCGAGCTGGACAGATACGCAGTATTTT	NA	TRBV5-1	NA	TRBJ2-3
CASSLGALTSYEQYF	TGTGCCAGCAGCTTGGGGGCTCTCACCTCCTACGAGCAGTACTTC	NA	TRBV5-4	NA	TRBJ2-7
CASSLGTSETQYF	TGTGCCAGCAGTTTAGGGACTAGTGAGACCCAGTACTTC	NA	TRBV27	TRBD2	TRBJ2-5
CASSSGVVVDEQYF	TGCGCCAGCAGCTCGGGAGTAGTCGTAGACGAGCAGTACTTC	NA	TRBV5-1	NA	TRBJ2-7
CASSFHQAEPSYEQYF	TGTGCCAGCAGTTTCCATCAAGCGGAGCCCTCCTACGAGCAGTACTTC	NA	TRBV27	NA	TRBJ2-7
CAWSSISSSGAFF	TGTGCCTGGAGTAGTATCAGCTCCTCGGGAGCTTTCTTT	NA	TRBV30	NA	TRBJ1-1
CASSEISGSSTDTQYF	TGTGCCAGTAGCGAAATAAGCGGGAGCTCTACAGATACGCAGTATTTT	NA	TRBV19	TRBD2	TRBJ2-3
CSASGGTEAFF	TGCAGTGCTTCAGGTGGCACTGAAGCTTTCTTT	few	TRBV20-1	NA	TRBJ1-1
CASSLVYRALENIQYF	TGTGCCAGCAGCTTAGTCTACAGGGCGTTGGAAAACATTCAGTACTTC	NA	TRBV7-2	NA	TRBJ2-4
CAITGLFGNTIYF	TGTGCCATCACGGGACTATTTGGAAACACCATATATTTT	NA	TRBV10-3	NA	TRBJ1-3
CASSPKSGRYNEQFF	TGTGCCAGCAGCCCCAAGAGCGGGAGGTACAATGAGCAGTTCTTC	few	TRBV4-2	TRBD2	TRBJ2-1
CASSLVTGYEQYF	TGTGCCAGCAGCTTAGTGACAGGGTACGAGCAGTACTTC	NA	TRBV11-2	TRBD1	TRBJ2-7
CASSSRTSEEEQYF	TGCGCCAGCAGCTCCAGGACTAGCGAGGAGGAGCAGTACTTC	few	TRBV5-1	TRBD2	TRBJ2-7
CASSITGDQPQHF	TGTGCCAGCAGTATAACAGGGGATCAGCCCCAGCATTTT	once	TRBV28	TRBD1	TRBJ1-5
CASSTPQGDEQYF	TGTGCCAGCAGTACACCGCAGGGGGACGAGCAGTACTTC	NA	TRBV27	TRBD1	TRBJ2-7
CASSQGLGRYNEQFF	TGCGCCAGCAGCCAAGGTCTAGGCAGATACAATGAGCAGTTCTTC	NA	TRBV4-3	NA	TRBJ2-1
CASSGDRNLQPQHF	TGTGCCAGCAGCGGAGACAGGAACCTTCAGCCCCAGCATTTT	NA	TRBV5-8	NA	TRBJ1-5
CASSLRSISNYGYTF	TGTGCCAGCAGCCTGAGGTCGATCAGTAACTATGGCTACACCTTC	NA	TRBV7-2	NA	TRBJ1-2
CASSEDRVILAGVTYNEQFF	TGTGCCAGCAGTGAAGACAGGGTCATACTTGCGGGAGTAACATACAATGAGCAGTTCTTC	once	TRBV6-1	NA	TRBJ2-1
CASRQGSAEAFF	TGCGCCAGCAGACAGGGGAGCGCTGAAGCTTTCTTT	NA	TRBV10-2	TRBD1	TRBJ1-1
CASRLSEGRQNTEAFF	TGTGCCAGCAGACTCTCAGAGGGTCGGCAGAACACTGAAGCTTTCTTT	NA	TRBV28	NA	TRBJ1-1
CASSSGLAGREYEQFF	TGTGCCAGCAGTTCCGGACTAGCGGGAAGGGAGTATGAGCAGTTCTTC	NA	TRBV2	TRBD2	TRBJ2-1